The entry that follows covers one TCR beta chain sequence. As yet, its antigen is unknown. This sample was included in a study of cytomegalovirus exposure and HLA in healthy donors. Study-level findings and limits: Earlier findings revealed that most TCR beta V segments proved productive either about 90% or about 30% of the time.

Amplification used 60 Vbeta primers and 13 Jbeta primers. TCRdb keeps only in-frame clones here, not all; method: immunoSEQ multiplex PCR. The sample shows roughly 130,000 clones, around four fifths of them seen only once. This CDR3 is 14 amino acids long. V lost 2 bases, J lost 10 bases, and 12 bases lay in between. Germline V gene data show CDR1 as MNHEY and CDR2 as SMNVEV (reference sequence). The sequenced material came from PBMCs. The source is a man aged 30 to 39 in good health and CMV-seronegative. This chain joins TRBV27 and TRBJ1-6, with D possibly being TRBD1 (6 bases). The CDR3 sequence: CASSLQGLGSPLHF. CDR3 coding DNA: TGTGCCAGCAGTTTACAGGGGCTAGGATCACCCCTCCACTTT.